Shown below are 25 T cell receptor beta chains from a single sample sequenced in a study of T-cell memory formation after mild COVID-19. TCRdb analysed the 5' RACE reads with MiXCR anew, one entry per CDR3 protein. The sample has some 43,000 distinct CDR3 sequences, 6% to 6.5% seen once. Sample: PBMCs or a T cell subset sorted from them (not recorded which). The receptors were gathered from an adult who had mild COVID-19 (a few samples of this study predate the infection). Cell type and time point are not known.

The chain couples TRBV28 to TRBJ2-7; 10 bases map to TRBD2. This CDR3 comprises 15 residues. J lost 2 bases, V lost 4 bases, and 5 bases had no gene match. Per the germline V gene, CDR1 is MDHEN and CDR2 is SYDVKM. CDR3 DNA: TGTGCCAGCAGTTCGGGACTAGCGTACCCCTACGAGCAGTACTTC. Amino acids: CASSSGLAYPYEQYF.

This chain connects TRBV5-6 to TRBJ1-5; perhaps TRBD1 as D (6 bases). Germline CDR1 reads SGHDT; CDR2 reads YYEEEE. There are 15 residues in the CDR3. Between the trimmed V and J ends, which lost 2 bases and 5 bases, there was a span of 14 bases. CDR3 protein: CASSLWGRRDQPQHF. For the CDR3, the DNA is TGTGCCAGCAGCTTATGGGGGCGGAGGGATCAGCCCCAGCATTTT.

This clonotype was detected ten times or more. The chain links TRBV7-3 to TRBJ2-2; 9 positions agree with TRBD1. Germline V gene sequence: CDR1 SGHTA, CDR2 FQGTGA. The J segment lost 6 bases and the V segment lost 1 base, leaving 0 bases of the junction unmatched. This CDR3 is 14 amino acids long. CDR3 region: CASSLNRGPGELFF. The CDR3 coding sequence is TGTGCCAGCAGCTTAAACAGGGGGCCCGGGGAGCTGTTTTTT.

The chain has TRBV24-1 and TRBJ2-1, with TRBD1 as a possible D gene (5 bases). V gave up 3 bases and J gave up 9 bases, with 14 bases separating them. CDR3 length: 14 amino acids. From germline, CDR1 is KGHDR and CDR2 SFDVKD. The CDR3 region is CATSDGRAHGEQFF. CDR3 nucleotides: TGTGCCACCAGTGATGGCAGGGCCCACGGTGAGCAGTTCTTC.

V gene TRBV13 combines with J gene TRBJ2-5, with D unclear. This CDR3 region has 14 residues. Germline V gives CDR1 PRHDT, CDR2 FYEKMQ (reference sequence). Trimming took 2 bases from V and 2 from J, leaving 9 bases between them. The CDR3 region has the DNA TGTGCCAGCAGCTTACAGAGAGGACAAGAGACCCAGTACTTC. Translating it yields CASSLQRGQETQYF.

This clonotype was seen a handful of times. The chain uses TRBV20-1 and TRBJ2-5, with D perhaps TRBD1 or TRBD2 (5 bases each). Trimming cost V 5 bases and J 3 bases, with 13 bases left between them. The CDR3 consists of 13 residues. The germline gives CDR1 DFQATT, CDR2 SNEGSKA (reference sequence). CDR3 residues: CSAPGTDEETQYF. CDR3 coding DNA: TGCAGTGCTCCCGGGACGGATGAAGAGACCCAGTACTTC.

This clonotype was counted ten times or more. The V gene is TRBV7-2, the J gene TRBJ1-1, with D tentatively TRBD1 (6 bases). The germline CDR1 and CDR2 sequences are SGHTA and FQGNSA. The CDR3 contains 16 residues. V was pared by 4 bases and J by 5 bases, with 20 bases between. CDR3 amino acids: CASSSQLSRGGTEAFF. The CDR3 nucleotides are TGTGCCAGCAGCTCCCAACTCAGCAGGGGAGGAACTGAAGCTTTCTTT.

This sequence joins TRBV6-1 and TRBJ2-5; D gene ambiguous. Germline V lookup: CDR1 MNHNS, CDR2 SASEGT. CDR3 length: 13 residues. V lost 2 bases and J lost 5, with 9 bases in between. The CDR3: CASSEQARETQYF. In DNA, the CDR3 is TGTGCCAGCAGTGAACAGGCGAGGGAGACCCAGTACTTC.

This clonotype was found many times. This chain uses TRBV7-3 with TRBJ2-3, with 11 bases aligning to TRBD2. This CDR3 region has 16 residues. V gave up 3 bases and J gave up 5 bases; unmatched junction bases: 7. Looked up from germline, CDR1 is SGHTA and CDR2 is FQGTGA. The CDR3: CASSLGLAGGGDTQYF. Here the CDR3 DNA reads TGTGCCAGCAGCTTGGGGCTAGCGGGAGGTGGAGATACGCAGTATTTT.

This clonotype was seen a few times. The chain is built from TRBV11-2 and TRBJ1-2; a weak D match, TRBD1 (6 bases). This CDR3 is 15 amino acids long. Trimming removed 3 bases at V and 8 bases at J, with 19 bases between. Germline assignment: CDR1 SGHAT and CDR2 FQNNGV. The CDR3 reads CASSFGTPGAGGYTF. The CDR3 DNA sequence: TGTGCCAGCAGCTTTGGGACACCTGGAGCGGGCGGCTACACCTTC.

This clonotype was counted ten times or more. The chain links TRBV10-3 to TRBJ1-3; 7 positions agree with TRBD1. After removal of 11 bases from V and 8 bases from J, the junction contained 12 bases not matched to a gene. The CDR3 extends over 13 amino acids. The germline CDR1 and CDR2 sequences are ENHRY and SYGVKD. In nucleotides, the CDR3 is TGTGCCGTGCTCGGACAGGACTGGGACACCATATATTTT. Encoded protein: CAVLGQDWDTIYF.

V and J are TRBV6-2 or TRBV6-3 and TRBJ1-1; D unclear. The CDR3 loop spans 13 amino acids. The germline V gene encodes CDR1 MNHEY and CDR2 SVGEGT. Trimming removed 3 bases from V and 1 base from J, with 6 bases in between. DNA of the CDR3: TGTGCCAGCAGTTATACCCCGAACACTGAAGCTTTCTTT. Amino acid sequence: CASSYTPNTEAFF.

This clonotype came up a few times. The CDR3 reads CASSPAGGQGRNEQFF. The CDR3 nucleotides are TGTGCCAGCAGCCCCGCGGGGGGACAGGGTAGAAATGAGCAGTTCTTC. The V call is TRBV3-1, the J call TRBJ2-1, with D perhaps TRBD1 (9 bases). V shed 4 bases and J shed 7 bases, with 20 bases lying between them. The CDR3 spans 16 residues. CDR1 is LGHDT and CDR2 is YNNKEL in the germline V gene (reference sequence).

This clonotype came up a few times. The chain links TRBV25-1 to TRBJ1-1; the D is unclear. The germline V gene has CDR1 MGHDK and CDR2 SYGVNS. The CDR3 is 13 residues long. V was cut by 4 bases and J by 3 bases, with 9 bases left in between. The CDR3 loop is CASSGQADTEAFF. Written as DNA, the CDR3 is TGTGCCAGCAGTGGCCAGGCGGACACTGAAGCTTTCTTT.

This clonotype was counted between two and nine times. The chain joins TRBV7-8 to TRBJ1-2, with D unclear. Germline CDR1 reads SGHVS; CDR2 reads FQNEAQ. The CDR3 has 14 amino acids. Between the trimmed V and J ends, which lost 1 base and 9 bases, there was a span of 15 bases. The CDR3 reads CASSLDLATQSYTF. CDR3 sequence (DNA): TGTGCCAGCAGCTTAGATCTGGCCACCCAAAGCTACACCTTC. Complete variable domain (other parts from reference TRBV7-8 and TRBJ1-2): GAGVSQSPRYKVAKRGQDVALRCDPISGHVSLFWYQQALGQGPEFLTYFQNEAQLDKSGLPSDRFFAERPEGSVSTLKIQRTQQEDSAVYLCASSLDLATQSYTFGSGTRLTVV.

There are a few counts of this clonotype. CDR3 region: CAWSGLVLYEQYF. The CDR3 DNA sequence: TGTGCCTGGTCGGGTCTAGTTCTCTACGAGCAGTACTTC. The genes are TRBV30 and TRBJ2-7; D unclear. Trimming took 5 bases from V and 3 from J, leaving 14 bases between them. CDR1 GTSNPN and CDR2 SVGIG come from the germline V gene (reference sequence). The length of the CDR3 is 13 residues.

V gene TRBV11-2 combines with J gene TRBJ1-1; unclear D gene. Germline loops: CDR1 SGHAT, CDR2 FQNNGV. The CDR3 sequence is 13 residues long. The V end was cut by 5 bases, the J end by 10 bases, with 17 bases between. CDR3 loop: CASSPGRRSGAFF. The CDR3 DNA sequence: TGTGCCAGCAGCCCCGGACGGAGGAGTGGAGCTTTCTTT.

The V gene is TRBV6-2 or TRBV6-3, the J gene TRBJ2-7; maybe TRBD2 (6 bases). V was cut by 5 bases and J by 0 bases, with 14 bases left in between. The V gene's germline CDR1 is MNHEY and CDR2 SVGEGT. The CDR3 has 15 amino acids. CDR3: CASSPLDGSSYEQYF. CDR3 DNA sequence: TGTGCCAGCAGTCCCCTTGACGGGAGCTCCTACGAGCAGTACTTC.

The chain combines TRBV7-2 with TRBJ1-2; TRBD1 matches 7 bases. The ends lost 4 bases at V and 8 bases at J; junction bases unmatched: 7. Per the germline V gene, CDR1 is SGHTA and CDR2 is FQGNSA. This CDR3 spans 13 amino acids. In DNA, the CDR3 is TGTGCCAGCAGCTCCAGACAGGGATGGGGCTACACCTTC. Protein sequence: CASSSRQGWGYTF.

There are many counts of this clonotype. This chain connects TRBV6-5 to TRBJ2-3, with a weak D call TRBD1 (5 bases). CDR3 length: 13 amino acids. The germline V gene encodes CDR1 MNHEY and CDR2 SVGAGI. Trimming shortened V by 7 bases and J by 8 bases, and 16 bases separated the two germline ends. CDR3 residues: CASKRGPIGTQYF. CDR3 DNA: TGTGCCAGCAAAAGGGGCCCGATCGGTACGCAGTATTTT.

The chain is built from TRBV30 and TRBJ2-2; TRBD2 matches 10 bases. The CDR3 is made up of 14 amino acids. In germline, CDR1 is GTSNPN, CDR2 SVGIG (reference sequence). Trimming took 2 bases from V and 6 from J; bases not matched to a gene: 3. The CDR3 loop reads CAWSHGLAAGELFF. The CDR3 nucleotides read TGTGCCTGGAGTCATGGACTAGCGGCCGGGGAGCTGTTTTTT.

In its sample, this clonotype was seen a few times. This chain joins TRBV20-1 and TRBJ1-5, with D unresolved. The germline V gene has CDR1 DFQATT and CDR2 SNEGSKA (reference sequence). CDR3 length equals 12 residues. V shed 4 bases and J shed 5 bases, with 9 bases lying between them. CDR3 nucleotide sequence: TGCAGTGCTACAAACCCTTATCAGCCCCAGCATTTT. Protein product: CSATNPYQPQHF.

This clonotype was found many times. This rearrangement joins TRBV7-2 to TRBJ2-7; no clear D. This CDR3 is built from 13 residues. V lost 3 bases and J lost 7, with 13 bases in between. Germline CDR1 is SGHTA and CDR2 is FQGNSA. The CDR3 protein is CASSFASKREQYF. The CDR3 nucleotides are TGTGCCAGCAGCTTTGCATCAAAGAGAGAGCAGTACTTC.

The V call is TRBV7-9, the J call TRBJ1-6; D is perhaps TRBD1 (5 bases). The CDR3 has 16 amino acids. CDR1 is SEHNR and CDR2 is FQNEAQ in the germline V gene (reference sequence). Deletions cut 1 base from V and 7 bases from J, with 14 bases between. CDR3: CASSLVTGTGNSPLHF. The CDR3 nucleotides read TGTGCCAGCAGCTTAGTAACCGGGACCGGAAATTCACCCCTCCACTTT.

The table lists this clonotype with many counts. The chain uses TRBV15 and TRBJ2-1, with D perhaps matching TRBD2 (6 bases). The CDR3 covers 14 residues. The germline CDR1 and CDR2 sequences are LNHNV and YYDKDF (reference sequence). V lost 5 bases to trimming and J lost 7 bases, with 15 bases between them. CDR3 region: CATSHYAGRNEQFF. The CDR3 DNA reads as TGTGCCACCAGCCATTATGCAGGGAGGAATGAGCAGTTCTTC.